This is a list of T cell receptor beta chains from one sample in a study of circulating tumor DNA in untreated peripheral T-cell lymphoma. Measured with immunoSEQ multiplex PCR; TCRdb has only the in-frame clones, and not every one. The sample lists roughly 9,000 clones, over 80% occurring once. The sample comprised tumor tissue. These receptors came from a human donor with peripheral T-cell lymphoma. The CDR3 runs from the conserved cysteine through the conserved F or W. D genes are given only for firm matches. The size field is filled for only some rows; it gives once, few, many or a size class.

v_call	clone_size	cdr3_length	j_call	d_call	cdr3_aa	cdr3_nt
TRBV10-3	.	14	TRBJ1-1	.	CAISESRVNTEAFF	TGTGCCATCAGTGAGTCACGGGTAAACACTGAAGCTTTCTTT
TRBV30	.	13	TRBJ1-4	.	CASSRGINEKLFF	TGTGCCTCCTCGAGAGGAATTAATGAAAAACTGTTTTTT
TRBV30	.	13	TRBJ2-7	.	CVWGTFSSYEQYF	TGTGTCTGGGGAACCTTCAGCTCCTACGAGCAGTACTTC
TRBV30	.	13	TRBJ1-1	TRBD1	CAGFKQGNTEAFF	TGTGCCGGGTTTAAACAGGGGAATACTGAAGCTTTCTTT
TRBV23-1	.	15	TRBJ2-5	.	CASSQVSAAQETQYF	TGCGCCAGCAGCCAAGTCTCAGCGGCACAAGAGACCCAGTACTTC
TRBV6-7	once	15	TRBJ1-1	.	CASSYHGLTNTEAFF	TGTGCCAGCAGTTACCACGGACTGACCAACACTGAAGCTTTCTTT
TRBV11-3	.	14	TRBJ1-1	.	CASRSGHLNTEAFF	TGTGCCAGCCGATCAGGACATCTGAACACTGAAGCTTTCTTT
TRBV19	.	16	TRBJ1-5	TRBD1	CASINIGTGAYQPQHF	TGTGCCAGTATCAACATAGGGACAGGCGCCTATCAGCCCCAGCATTTT
TRBV1	few	15	TRBJ1-4	.	CASSPQGAANEKLFF	TGCGCCAGCAGCCCCCAGGGGGCTGCTAATGAAAAACTGTTTTTT
TRBV12-5	.	12	TRBJ2-7	.	CASGLSSYEQYF	TGTGCTAGTGGTTTGAGTTCGTACGAGCAGTACTTC
TRBV5-1	.	16	TRBJ2-6	.	CASSHTGYPGANVLTF	TGCGCCAGCAGCCACACAGGGTACCCTGGGGCCAACGTCCTGACTTTC
TRBV7-5	.	15	TRBJ2-1	.	CASSLETGGLDEQFF	TGTGCCAGCAGCTTAGAGACAGGGGGCTTGGATGAGCAGTTCTTC
TRBV4-1	.	16	TRBJ2-2	.	CASSQDLAGRTGELFF	TGCGCCAGCAGCCAAGATTTGGCAGGGAGAACCGGGGAGCTGTTTTTT
TRBV6-7	.	15	TRBJ2-5	.	CASSYSAGLGETQYF	TGTGCCAGCAGTTACTCTGCCGGGTTGGGAGAGACCCAGTACTTC
TRBV11-3	.	15	TRBJ1-5	.	CASSSQAGVGQPQHF	TGTGCCAGCAGCTCCCAGGCGGGGGTCGGTCAGCCCCAGCATTTT
TRBV6-8	.	13	TRBJ1-1	.	CASSATSNTEAFF	TGTGCCAGCAGTGCGACATCGAACACTGAAGCTTTCTTT
TRBV30	.	11	TRBJ1-1	.	CAWSGGRTAFF	TGTGCCTGGAGTGGGGGACGTACCGCTTTCTTT
TRBV19	.	15	TRBJ1-2	.	CASKKITETNYGYTF	TGTGCCAGTAAGAAGATAACGGAGACTAACTATGGCTACACCTTC
TRBV10-2	.	16	TRBJ1-2	TRBD1	CASSESRTGLSYGYTF	TGCGCCAGCAGTGAGTCCCGGACAGGGTTGTCCTATGGCTACACCTTC
TRBV6-8	once	14	TRBJ1-1	TRBD1	CATFLLDRGSEAFF	TGTGCCACATTCCTCCTGGACAGGGGCTCTGAAGCTTTCTTT
TRBV19	.	14	TRBJ1-6	TRBD1	CASSRGGDNSPLHF	TGTGCCAGTAGTAGAGGGGGCGATAATTCACCCCTCCACTTT
TRBV19	.	12	TRBJ1-2	.	CASSIGGNGYTF	TGTGCCAGTAGTATAGGAGGAAATGGCTACACCTTC
TRBV29-1	.	13	TRBJ1-1	TRBD1	CSVRPQGAGEAFF	TGCAGCGTGAGGCCGCAGGGGGCCGGGGAAGCTTTCTTT
TRBV29-1	once	13	TRBJ1-1	TRBD1	CSVGGTGGREAFF	TGCAGCGTTGGTGGGACAGGGGGTCGTGAAGCTTTCTTT
TRBV6-8	.	15	TRBJ2-3	.	CASSYSLTSTDTQYF	TGTGCCAGCAGTTACAGTTTGACTAGCACAGATACGCAGTATTTT
TRBV7-1	.	13	TRBJ2-1	.	CASSLIVLNEQFF	TGTGCCAGCAGCTTAATAGTTTTGAATGAGCAGTTCTTC
TRBV18	.	13	TRBJ1-1	.	CASSPRRNTEAFF	TGTGCCAGCTCACCGCGCCGTAACACTGAAGCTTTCTTT
TRBV5-1	once	19	TRBJ2-4	TRBD1	CASRVRRTGDLIAKNIQYF	TGCGCCAGCAGGGTAAGGAGGACAGGGGATTTAATAGCCAAAAACATTCAGTACTTC
TRBV29-1	.	13	TRBJ1-2	TRBD1	CSVLQGAGYGYTF	TGCAGCGTGTTACAGGGGGCTGGCTATGGCTACACCTTC
TRBV6-7	.	14	TRBJ1-4	.	CASSDGGRREKLFF	TGTGCCAGCAGCGACGGGGGGCGACGGGAAAAACTGTTTTTT
TRBV25-1	.	12	TRBJ1-2	.	CASSDAGDGYTF	TGTGCCAGCAGTGACGCGGGGGATGGCTACACCTTC
TRBV11-3	.	15	TRBJ2-5	.	CASSLGGGLKETQYF	TGTGCCAGCAGCTTAGGCGGGGGCCTTAAAGAGACCCAGTACTTC
TRBV19	few	13	TRBJ1-6	.	CASSNRDNSPLHF	TGTGCCAGTAGCAACAGGGATAATTCACCCCTCCACTTT
TRBV19	few	13	TRBJ2-7	TRBD1	CASTGGPSYEQYF	TGTGCAAGTACAGGGGGCCCCTCCTACGAGCAGTACTTC
TRBV11-3	.	18	TRBJ1-1	TRBD1	CASSFDFRDRGMNTETFF	TGTGCCAGCAGCTTTGATTTCCGGGACAGGGGCATGAACACTGAAACTTTCTTT
TRBV29-1	.	12	TRBJ1-1	.	CSVELLITEAFF	TGCAGCGTTGAACTTCTTATCACTGAAGCTTTCTTT
TRBV19	few	14	TRBJ2-1	.	CASSGQGFYNEQFF	TGTGCCAGTAGTGGTCAGGGTTTCTACAATGAGCAGTTCTTC
TRBV6-8	.	16	TRBJ1-1	.	CASSYPSRPGNTEAFF	TGTGCCAGCAGTTACCCTTCTAGACCGGGGAACACTGAAGCTTTCTTT
TRBV18	.	14	TRBJ1-1	.	CASPLGPAGTEAFF	TGTGCCAGCCCGTTGGGCCCGGCGGGGACTGAAGCTTTCTTT
TRBV10-2	.	13	TRBJ2-7	TRBD1	CTSSESPRGEQYF	TGCACCAGCAGTGAGTCGCCCAGGGGGGAGCAGTACTTC
TRBV30	once	13	TRBJ1-3	.	CAWVPSSGNTIYF	TGTGCCTGGGTTCCTAGCTCTGGAAACACCATATATTTT
TRBV19	.	16	TRBJ1-1	.	CASSIEKGTMNTEAFF	TGTGCCAGTAGTATAGAAAAGGGAACCATGAACACTGAAGCTTTCTTT
TRBV11-3	once	17	TRBJ1-6	.	CASSLKSGTLTGSPLHF	TGTGCCAGCAGCCTCAAGTCTGGGACATTGACTGGGTCACCCCTCCACTTT
TRBV30	.	16	TRBJ2-1	TRBD1	CAWEIPGTGAYNEQFF	TGTGCCTGGGAAATCCCCGGGACAGGGGCTTACAATGAGCAGTTCTTC
TRBV11-3	.	15	TRBJ2-7	TRBD1	CASSLGTGIAYEQYF	TGTGCCAGCAGCTTAGGGACAGGGATTGCCTACGAGCAGTACTTC
TRBV19	.	11	TRBJ1-4	.	CASSDDEKLFF	TGTGCCAGTAGTGATGATGAAAAACTGTTTTTT
TRBV18	few	18	TRBJ1-5	TRBD1	CASSSTVGTGGEGQPQHF	TGTGCCAGCTCATCAACAGTAGGGACAGGGGGCGAGGGACAGCCCCAGCATTTT
TRBV6-8	few	15	TRBJ1-5	.	CASRLDRYSNQPQHF	TGTGCCAGCAGACTAGACAGGTATAGCAATCAGCCCCAGCATTTT
TRBV19	few	13	TRBJ1-2	TRBD1	CAAGTGSYFGYTF	TGTGCGGCGGGGACAGGATCCTATTTTGGCTACACCTTT
TRBV11-3	.	14	TRBJ2-7	TRBD1	CASSSGQGSYEQYF	TGTGCCAGCAGCTCAGGACAGGGGTCCTACGAGCAGTACTTC
TRBV19	.	13	TRBJ2-1	TRBD2	CASTSGGWNEQFF	TGTGCCAGTACTAGCGGGGGATGGAATGAGCAGTTCTTC
TRBV19	.	12	TRBJ1-1	.	CASMEGDTEAFF	TGTGCCAGTATGGAGGGTGACACTGAAGCTTTCTTT
TRBV30	.	14	TRBJ1-5	.	CAWSAGLDNQPQHF	TGTGCCTGGAGTGCGGGACTAGACAATCAGCCCCAGCATTTT
TRBV29-1	once	12	TRBJ1-1	.	CSADRENTEAFF	TGCAGCGCGGACAGAGAGAACACTGAAGCTTTCTTT
TRBV19	.	16	TRBJ1-4	TRBD1	CASTTTGRATNEKLFF	TGTGCCAGTACTACGACAGGGAGGGCAACTAATGAAAAACTGTTTTTT
TRBV29-1	.	13	TRBJ1-1	TRBD1	CSVPGQGSTEAFF	TGCAGCGTCCCCGGACAGGGCAGCACTGAAGCTTTCTTT